Detailed here is one T cell receptor (beta chain). Its antigen specificity is not known. Base qualities are not provided; no much larger clone lies one nucleotide away. The immunoSEQ Assay, a bias-controlled multiplex PCR, was used to amplify TCRbeta CDR3 regions from genomic DNA. As for the authors' bioinformatics: Within the assay, amplification of reference gene primers was used to estimate how many nucleated cells each sample contained. To quantify the absolute abundance of each unique TCRbeta CDR3 rearrangement, sequence reads were collapsed and filtered. Productive Simpson clonality was computed per sample as the square root of Simpson's diversity index over productive rearrangements. Drawn from immuneACCESS, this table holds only the in-frame rearrangements with V and J called that TCRdb kept. Clones are partly lost; checked studies trace under half to an unresolved V gene and leave the rest unexplained. That table is the source of V, J and clone size, and D and trimming were worked out from the DNA. The sample table contains under 250,000 clones; only one count was recorded for over 70% of them. The top ten hold approximately 3.7% of the sample.

The data belong to a study of blood T cell repertoires in COVID-19 (dated by TCRdb to 2020 to 2022). Looking at the study overall: Samples covering the acute and convalescent phases of COVID-19 were provided by collaborators in the United States, Italy and Spain. A freely available public database, intended as a resource for researchers studying the immune response to SARS-CoV-2, is where the repertoires were released. The material from the prospective study consisted of cDNA or gDNA derived from T cells, B-cell-depleted T cells, or PBMCs. Sample metadata almost always included a de-identified subject ID, COVID-19 status, age in years and sex. The dataset comprised deeply sampled blood TCRbeta repertoires from subjects exposed to, actively infected with, or recovered from COVID-19. Samples came from the ongoing ImmuneRACE study (first 160 participants) plus 1,254 subjects from 6 global collaborators. Where HLA class I and class II types were available, the types were taken from metadata supplied by the sample provider, not from assay-based typing.

Enrolling through a virtual design, the prospective study's participants ranged in age from roughly 18 to 100 years and lived across 24 United States geographic areas. In the prospective study, participants were assigned to cohorts based on the clinical history participants reported in a screening survey and a study questionnaire. Exposed participants had been in contact with someone with a PCR-confirmed or clinician-diagnosed COVID-19 case within 2 weeks of study entry. In the prospective study, mobile phlebotomists collected whole blood, serum and a nasopharyngeal or oropharyngeal swab from each participant. Prospective study participants could optionally give additional blood draws and questionnaires over a roughly two-month period. Before DNA extraction, blood samples from the prospective study were shipped at room temperature or frozen. Points the paper makes about the study in general: How much clinical and demographic metadata was included differed by source and by participant, and the metadata was provided uncurated.

The V end loses 3 bases and the J end loses 5 bases, and a stretch of 14 bases separates them. CDR1 and CDR2 are drawn from the germline V gene (reference sequence): GTSNPN, SVGIG. Counted from cysteine to phenylalanine, this CDR3 has 14 amino acids. The CDR3 DNA has 42 bases and is translated from base 1. The specimen was PBMCs or T cells enriched from blood (not recorded which). The chain is encoded by TRBV30 joined to TRBJ1-5; a confident D gene designation cannot be given. This receptor was obtained from a woman in her thirties who had been exposed to COVID-19. The CDR3 protein sequence reads: CAWSPTGFHQPQHF. The DNA reads as follows: TGTGCCTGGAGCCCCACGGGGTTTCATCAGCCCCAGCATTTT.